This T cell receptor beta chain was identified during a study of early T cells in non-severe SARS-CoV-2 infection. Looking at the study overall: The study sequenced bulk RNA from unsorted whole blood, with chains unpaired.

Study results and caveats: Sequences matched to VDJdb favored anti-spike CD8 responses, while private and CD4 specificities were missed.

As for this clonotype: Its antigen is undetermined.

Tagging with unique molecular identifiers was applied to individual cDNA molecules. TCRdb re-analysed the 5' RACE reads in MiXCR, keeping a single row per CDR3 protein. The sample contains 75,000 or so distinct CDR3 sequences, approximately 12% of which appear only once. V dropped 4 bases and J dropped 0 bases, with 6 bases sitting between them. From germline, CDR1 is KGHDR and CDR2 SFDVKD. This CDR3 is 13 amino acids long. Sequencing was performed on whole blood. This receptor was taken from an adult who was a healthcare worker with PCR-confirmed SARS-CoV-2 infection or an uninfected control (not recorded which). The chain couples TRBV24-1 to TRBJ2-7; D unclear. The CDR3: CATSDPTSYEQYF. The CDR3, as DNA: TGTGCCACCAGTGACCCCACCTCCTACGAGCAGTACTTC.